The text below deals with one T cell receptor beta chain. Trimming removed 5 bases from V and 8 bases from J, with 17 bases in between. CDR1 is SGHTA and CDR2 is FQGNSA in the germline V gene. This CDR3 is built from 14 residues. The data originate from a study of shared clonotypes between healthy human individuals. The assay was immunoSEQ multiplex PCR, and TCRdb's table has in-frame clones only and misses some. The data show over a million clones, more than 95% seen once. The sequence was collected from a man under 40 in good health. What was sequenced was naive CD4+ T cells sorted from blood. Described subset: CD45RA+ positively selected. The rearrangement links TRBV7-2 to TRBJ2-3; D perhaps matches TRBD1 (5 bases). CDR3: CASSVGALPGTQYF. In DNA form, the CDR3 reads TGTGCCAGCAGCGTAGGGGCCTTGCCGGGTACGCAGTATTTT.